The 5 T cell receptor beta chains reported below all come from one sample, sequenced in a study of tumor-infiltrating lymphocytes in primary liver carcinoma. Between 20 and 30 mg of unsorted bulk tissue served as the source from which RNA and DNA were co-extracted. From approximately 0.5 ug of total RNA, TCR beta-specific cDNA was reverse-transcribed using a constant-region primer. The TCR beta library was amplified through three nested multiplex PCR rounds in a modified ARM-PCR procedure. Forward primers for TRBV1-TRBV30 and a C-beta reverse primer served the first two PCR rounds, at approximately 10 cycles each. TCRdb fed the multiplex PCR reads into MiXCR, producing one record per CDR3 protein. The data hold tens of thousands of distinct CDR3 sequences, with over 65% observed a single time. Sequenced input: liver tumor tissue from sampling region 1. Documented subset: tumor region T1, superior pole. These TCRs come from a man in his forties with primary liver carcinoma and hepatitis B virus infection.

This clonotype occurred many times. The CDR3 is CASSLILDQNSPLHF. CDR3 bases: TGTGCCAGCAGCTTAATATTGGACCAAAATTCACCCCTCCACTTT. The chain carries TRBV7-8 and TRBJ1-6, with D hard to call. V was cut by 2 bases and J by 7 bases, with 12 bases left in between. The CDR3 sequence is 15 residues long. The germline V gene has CDR1 SGHVS and CDR2 FQNEAQ.

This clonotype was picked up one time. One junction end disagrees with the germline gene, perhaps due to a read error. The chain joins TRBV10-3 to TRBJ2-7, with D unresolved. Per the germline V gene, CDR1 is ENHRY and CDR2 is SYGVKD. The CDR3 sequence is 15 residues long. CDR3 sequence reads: CAISGSSQQIYEKYF. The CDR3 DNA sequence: TGTGCCATCAGTGGGTCGTCGCAGCAAATCTACGAGAAGTACTTC.

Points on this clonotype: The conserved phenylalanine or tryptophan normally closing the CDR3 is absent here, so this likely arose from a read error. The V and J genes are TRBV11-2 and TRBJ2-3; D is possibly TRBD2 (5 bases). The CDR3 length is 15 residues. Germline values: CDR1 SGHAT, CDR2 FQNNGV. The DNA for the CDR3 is TGTGCCAGCAGCTTGTATGTTGGGAGTCTAGATAGGCAGTATCTT. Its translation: CASSLYVGSLDRQYL.

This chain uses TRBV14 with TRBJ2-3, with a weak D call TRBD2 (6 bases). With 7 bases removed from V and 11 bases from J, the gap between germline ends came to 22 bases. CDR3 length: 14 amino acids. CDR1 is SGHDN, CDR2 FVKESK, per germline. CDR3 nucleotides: TGTGCCAGCACCCCCGTTCTCGGGAGAGCCGAGCAGTATTTT. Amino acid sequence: CASTPVLGRAEQYF. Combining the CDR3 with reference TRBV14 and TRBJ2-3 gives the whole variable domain EAGVTQFPSHSVIEKGQTVTLRCDPISGHDNLYWYRRVMGKEIKFLLHFVKESKQDESGMPNNRFLAERTGGTYSTLKVQPAELEDSGVYFCASTPVLGRAEQYFGPGTRLTVL.

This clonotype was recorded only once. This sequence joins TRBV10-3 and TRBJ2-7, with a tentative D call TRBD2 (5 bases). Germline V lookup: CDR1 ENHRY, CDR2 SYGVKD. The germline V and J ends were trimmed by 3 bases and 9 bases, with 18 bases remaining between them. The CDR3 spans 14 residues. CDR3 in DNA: TGTGCCATCAGTGACACCCGGGGTTTCGGGGTGCAGTACTTC. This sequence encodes CAISDTRGFGVQYF.